Presented here are 10 T cell receptor beta chains from one specimen sequenced in a study of blood T cell repertoires in COVID-19. Profiled with immunoSEQ multiplex PCR; TCRdb holds only in-frame clones, not every one. The data contain 30,000 to 35,000 clones, roughly four fifths of them singletons. The sample was peripheral blood. These receptors came from a man in his fifties or sixties with acute or convalescent COVID-19.

This clone turned up a few times. The chain is built from TRBV19 and TRBJ1-2; perhaps TRBD1 as D (6 bases). Trimming removed 8 bases from V and 0 bases from J, with 13 bases in between. This CDR3 is 14 amino acids long. Germline assignment: CDR1 LNHDA and CDR2 SQIVND (reference sequence). The DNA of the CDR3 is TGTGCCAGTGCCGGACAGAGAGCTAACTATGGCTACACCTTC. This translates into CASAGQRANYGYTF.

This sequence joins TRBV7-3 and TRBJ2-5, with D perhaps TRBD2 (6 bases). The CDR3 loop spans 14 amino acids. Per germline, CDR1 SGHTA and CDR2 FQGTGA. V lost 5 bases and J lost 0, with 10 bases in between. CDR3 in amino acids: CASSPGRYQETQYF. The CDR3 DNA follows: TGTGCCAGCAGCCCGGGGAGGTACCAAGAGACCCAGTACTTC.

This chain uses TRBV6-6 with TRBJ2-1, with D maybe TRBD2 (6 bases). V gave up 2 bases and J gave up 3 bases, with 8 bases separating them. The V gene's germline CDR1 is MNHNY and CDR2 SVGAGI (reference sequence). The CDR3 is 14 amino acids. CDR3 amino acids: CASSYGGLYNEQFF. In DNA form, the CDR3 reads TGTGCCAGCAGTTACGGGGGACTCTACAATGAGCAGTTCTTC.

V gene TRBV3-1 (or the pseudogene TRBV3-2) combines with J gene TRBJ1-1, with D unclear. CDR1 LGHDT and CDR2 YNNKEL come from the germline V gene (reference sequence). This CDR3 has 15 amino acids. V lost 0 bases and J lost 5, with 13 bases in between. The CDR3 loop reads CASSQDMGSRTEAFF. As DNA, the CDR3 is TGTGCCAGCAGCCAAGATATGGGGAGTCGGACTGAAGCTTTCTTT.

The chain combines TRBV6-1 with TRBJ2-3, with D hard to call. This CDR3 has 13 residues. Germline V CDR1 and CDR2: MNHNS, SASEGT. With 0 bases removed from V and 4 bases from J, the gap between germline ends came to 5 bases. The CDR3 DNA reads TGTGCCAGCAGTGAAGCGAGGCCAGATACGCAGTATTTT. Translation: CASSEARPDTQYF.

The V and J genes are TRBV4-1 and TRBJ2-5, with D unclear. In germline, CDR1 is MGHRA, CDR2 YSYEKL. V lost 1 base to trimming and J lost 4 bases, with 7 bases between them. The CDR3 totals 13 residues. CDR3 protein: CASSQGLVETQYF. CDR3 DNA sequence: TGCGCCAGCAGCCAAGGTTTAGTAGAGACCCAGTACTTC.

CDR3 region: CATSTSMDRMEGYTF. The CDR3 coding sequence is TGTGCCACCAGCACCTCAATGGACAGAATGGAAGGCTACACCTTC. The chain carries TRBV15 and TRBJ1-2; D may be TRBD1 (6 bases). The length of the CDR3 is 15 residues. The V and J ends lost 4 bases and 8 bases respectively, with 20 bases between them. Germline CDR1 is LNHNV and CDR2 is YYDKDF (reference sequence).

This clone was seen a single time. The chain uses TRBV7-2 and TRBJ2-1, with 7 bases matching TRBD2. J lost 5 bases, V lost 7 bases, and 17 bases had no gene match. This CDR3 is 17 amino acids long. CDR1 is SGHTA and CDR2 is FQGNSA in the germline V gene. As DNA, the CDR3 is TGTGCCAGCATTAGAAACCGGGCGGGAGTTCTGAACAATGAGCAGTTCTTC. Translating it yields CASIRNRAGVLNNEQFF.

This chain links TRBV5-4 with TRBJ2-3; D ambiguous. Trimming shortened V by 2 bases and J by 2 bases, and 9 bases separated the two germline ends. This CDR3 spans 14 amino acids. Germline-derived CDR1 and CDR2 are SGHNT and YYREEE (reference sequence). The CDR3 DNA sequence: TGTGCCAGCAGCTTCGGCGGATTCACAGATACGCAGTATTTT. As protein: CASSFGGFTDTQYF.

The chain couples TRBV18 to TRBJ2-7; 7 nucleotides match TRBD1. J lost 4 bases, V lost 2 bases, and 5 bases had no gene match. Germline assignment: CDR1 KGHSH and CDR2 LQKENI. The CDR3 length is 14 residues. The chain's CDR3 is CASSPGGQEYEQYF. Written as DNA, the CDR3 is TGTGCCAGCTCACCAGGAGGACAGGAATACGAGCAGTACTTC.